This TCR beta chain derives from a study of T cells after yellow fever vaccination. The CDR3 has 15 residues. Trimming removed 5 bases from V and 5 bases from J, with 16 bases in between. The germline gives CDR1 LGHNA, CDR2 YNFKEQ. Study-level results: Only a small proportion of the clonotypes turned up in both the CD4 and the CD8 compartments, likely arising from convergent recombination. Any FACS-sorted repertoire could hold abundant clonotypes that contaminate it from the bulk population. A weaker secondary response peaked on day 5, the primary on day 15.

TCRdb re-called the 5' RACE reads through MiXCR, storing one row per CDR3 protein. The table has more than 65,000 distinct CDR3 sequences, 13% seen once. This clonotype occurred a few times. The V call is TRBV4-2, the J call TRBJ2-1; D perhaps matches TRBD1 (6 bases). This TCR came from a man between 18 and 29 years old who received the YFV17D yellow fever vaccine. The source material was CD8+ T cells not binding an NS4B(214-222) dextramer, sorted from PBMCs, sampled 20 to 25 days after the first yellow fever vaccination. CDR3 protein: CASSDPGQPNNEQFF. The CDR3 bases are TGTGCCAGCAGCGATCCGGGACAACCCAACAATGAGCAGTTCTTC.